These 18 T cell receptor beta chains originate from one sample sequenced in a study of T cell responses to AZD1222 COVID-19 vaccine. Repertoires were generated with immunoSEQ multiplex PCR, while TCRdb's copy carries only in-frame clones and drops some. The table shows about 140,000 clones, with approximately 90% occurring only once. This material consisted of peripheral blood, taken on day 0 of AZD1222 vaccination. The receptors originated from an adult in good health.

The CDR3 nucleotides read TGCAGCGTTGACCGGGGACCATCCTACAATGAGCAGTTCTTC. Translated, it gives CSVDRGPSYNEQFF. V is TRBV29-1 and J is TRBJ2-1, with D perhaps given as TRBD1 or TRBD2 (5 bases each). Per germline, CDR1 SQVTM and CDR2 ANQGSEA. The CDR3 is 14 residues long. The V end lost 3 bases, the J end lost 1 base, and 10 bases lay between the germline ends.

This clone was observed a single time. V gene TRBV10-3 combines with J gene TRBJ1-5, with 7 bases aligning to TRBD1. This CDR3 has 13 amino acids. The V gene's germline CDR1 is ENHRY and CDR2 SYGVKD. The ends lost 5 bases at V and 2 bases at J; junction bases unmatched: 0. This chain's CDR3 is CAISTGGNQPQHF. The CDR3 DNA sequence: TGTGCCATCAGTACAGGGGGCAATCAGCCCCAGCATTTT.

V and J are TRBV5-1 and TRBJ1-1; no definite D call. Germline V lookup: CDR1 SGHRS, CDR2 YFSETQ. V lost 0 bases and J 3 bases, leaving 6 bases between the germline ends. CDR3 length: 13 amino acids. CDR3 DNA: TGCGCCAGCAGCTTGGAAAGGGACACTGAAGCTTTCTTT. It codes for CASSLERDTEAFF.

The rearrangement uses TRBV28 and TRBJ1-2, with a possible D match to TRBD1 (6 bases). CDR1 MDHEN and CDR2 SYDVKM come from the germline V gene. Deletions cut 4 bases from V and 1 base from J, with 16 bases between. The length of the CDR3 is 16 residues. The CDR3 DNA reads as TGTGCCAGCAGTTCACATTACAGGGTGAATAACTATGGCTACACCTTC. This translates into CASSSHYRVNNYGYTF.

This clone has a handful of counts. The CDR3 coding sequence is TGTGCCAGCAGCTTTTTCTCCAGTACCTACGAGCAGTACTTC. This encodes CASSFFSSTYEQYF. The chain employs TRBV5-4 and TRBJ2-7; D not resolved. The CDR3 is made up of 14 amino acids. Germline CDR1 is SGHNT and CDR2 is YYREEE (reference sequence). The V end lost 2 bases, the J end lost 2 bases, and 11 bases lay between the germline ends.

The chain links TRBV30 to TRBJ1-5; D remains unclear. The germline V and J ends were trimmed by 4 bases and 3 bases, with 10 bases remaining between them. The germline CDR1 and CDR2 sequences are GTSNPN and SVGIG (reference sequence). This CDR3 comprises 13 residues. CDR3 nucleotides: TGTGCCTGGACAGTAAGCGACAATCAGCCCCAGCATTTT. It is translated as CAWTVSDNQPQHF.

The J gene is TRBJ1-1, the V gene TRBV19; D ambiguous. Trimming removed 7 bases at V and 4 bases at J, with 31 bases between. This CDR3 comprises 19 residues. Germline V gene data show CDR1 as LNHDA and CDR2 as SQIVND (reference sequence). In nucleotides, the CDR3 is TGTGCCAGTATGCACCCCCGAATTTGGGGATCCAGCGCGGGCACTGAAGCTTTCTTT. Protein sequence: CASMHPRIWGSSAGTEAFF.

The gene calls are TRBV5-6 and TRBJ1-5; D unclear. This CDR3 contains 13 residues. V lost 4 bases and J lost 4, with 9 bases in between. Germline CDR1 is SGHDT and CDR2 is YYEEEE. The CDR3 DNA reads TGTGCCAGCAGCCGGACGAGTAATCAGCCCCAGCATTTT. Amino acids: CASSRTSNQPQHF.

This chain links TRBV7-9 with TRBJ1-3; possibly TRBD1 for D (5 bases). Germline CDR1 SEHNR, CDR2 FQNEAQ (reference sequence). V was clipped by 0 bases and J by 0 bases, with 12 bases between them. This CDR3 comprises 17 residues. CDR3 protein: CASSLANRHYSGNTIYF. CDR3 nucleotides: TGTGCCAGCAGCTTAGCGAACAGGCACTACTCTGGAAACACCATATATTTT. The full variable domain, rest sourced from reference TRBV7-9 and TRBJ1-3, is DTGVSQNPRHKITKRGQNVTFRCDPISEHNRLYWYRQTLGQGPEFLTYFQNEAQLEKSRLLSDRFSAERPKGSFSTLEIQRTEQGDSAMYLCASSLANRHYSGNTIYFGEGSWLTVV.

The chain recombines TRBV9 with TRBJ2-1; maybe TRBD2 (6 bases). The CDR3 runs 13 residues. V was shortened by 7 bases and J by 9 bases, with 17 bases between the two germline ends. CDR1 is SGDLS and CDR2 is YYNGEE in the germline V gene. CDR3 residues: CASFNRRGTEQFF. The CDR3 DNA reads TGTGCCAGCTTTAATCGGCGGGGAACTGAGCAGTTCTTC.

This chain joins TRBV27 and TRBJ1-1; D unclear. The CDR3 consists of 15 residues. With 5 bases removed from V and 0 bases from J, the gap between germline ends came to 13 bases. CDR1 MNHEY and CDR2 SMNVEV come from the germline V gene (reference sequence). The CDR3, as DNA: TGTGCCAGCAGTCCCGGGCTGTCCATGAACACTGAAGCTTTCTTT. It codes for CASSPGLSMNTEAFF.

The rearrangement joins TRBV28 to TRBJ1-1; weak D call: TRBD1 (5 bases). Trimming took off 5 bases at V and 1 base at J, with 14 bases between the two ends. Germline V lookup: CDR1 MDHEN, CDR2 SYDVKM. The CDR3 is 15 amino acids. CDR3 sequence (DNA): TGTGCCAGCAGTCATGGGACCCTTCGGAACACTGAAGCTTTCTTT. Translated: CASSHGTLRNTEAFF.

CDR3 protein: CASSSGTGSAFF. DNA of the CDR3: TGTGCCAGCAGCTCCGGGACAGGTTCGGCTTTCTTT. This rearrangement joins TRBV6-5 to TRBJ1-1, with 8 bases lining up with TRBD1. The germline gives CDR1 MNHEY, CDR2 SVGAGI. CDR3 length equals 12 residues. V lost 6 bases to trimming and J lost 11 bases; unmatched junction nucleotides: 8.

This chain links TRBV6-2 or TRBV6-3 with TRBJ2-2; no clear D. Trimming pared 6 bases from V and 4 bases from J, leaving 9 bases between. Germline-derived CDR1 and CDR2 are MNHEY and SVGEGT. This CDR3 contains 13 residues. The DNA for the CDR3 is TGTGCCAGCAGCCAAACCAGCACCGGGGAGCTGTTTTTT. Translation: CASSQTSTGELFF.

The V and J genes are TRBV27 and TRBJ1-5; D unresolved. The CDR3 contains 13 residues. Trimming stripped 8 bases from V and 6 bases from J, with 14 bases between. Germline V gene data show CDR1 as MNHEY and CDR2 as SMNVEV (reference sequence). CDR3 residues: CASSIYPGQPQHF. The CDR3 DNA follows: TGTGCCAGCTCGATTTACCCCGGTCAGCCCCAGCATTTT.

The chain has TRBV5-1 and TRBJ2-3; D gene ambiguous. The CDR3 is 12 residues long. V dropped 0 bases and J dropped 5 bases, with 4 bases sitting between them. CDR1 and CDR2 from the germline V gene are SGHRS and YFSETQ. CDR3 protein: CASSLEKDTQYF. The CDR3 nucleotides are TGCGCCAGCAGCTTGGAGAAAGATACGCAGTATTTT.

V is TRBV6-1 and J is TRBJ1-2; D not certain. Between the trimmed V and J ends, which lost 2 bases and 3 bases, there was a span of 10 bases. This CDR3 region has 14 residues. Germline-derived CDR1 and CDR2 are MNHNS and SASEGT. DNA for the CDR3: TGTGCCAGCAGTGAATTAGGGCGAGACTATGGCTACACCTTC. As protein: CASSELGRDYGYTF.

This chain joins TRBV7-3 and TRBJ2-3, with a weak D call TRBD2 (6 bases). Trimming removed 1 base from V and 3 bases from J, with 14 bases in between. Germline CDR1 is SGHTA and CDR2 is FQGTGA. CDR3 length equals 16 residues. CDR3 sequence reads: CASSLNGGIGTDTQYF. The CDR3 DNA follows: TGTGCCAGCAGCTTAAACGGCGGGATAGGTACAGATACGCAGTATTTT.